The entry below gives a single T cell receptor beta chain sequence along with its context. Its matching antigen is unknown. Clones were read by immunoSEQ multiplex PCR, and TCRdb kept only the in-frame ones, dropping some. Among tens of thousands of clones, about 88% were seen once, and the ten largest hold around 5%. The sample is drawn from a study of T cell responses to AZD1222 COVID-19 vaccine. General study points: Clonal diversity may have been underestimated, and the donors were mostly white British, with more females than males. Nearly half of spike-specific TCRs reportedly target variant regions that are unmutated in the B.1.351 and B.1.1.7 variants.

The germline V gene encodes CDR1 SGHVS and CDR2 FQNEAQ. Unmatched junction bases numbered 4, after V lost 5 bases and J lost 7 bases. CDR3 size: 14 residues. The origin of this receptor is an adult who received the AZD1222 COVID-19 vaccine. The sequenced sample was peripheral blood, obtained 28 days after the second AZD1222 dose. The V gene is TRBV7-8, the J gene TRBJ2-1, with 11 bases identical to TRBD2. In DNA form, the CDR3 reads TGTGCCAGCAGCCCCGGACTAGCGGGTAATGAGCAGTTCTTC. This encodes CASSPGLAGNEQFF.